This is a list of T cell receptor beta chains from one sample in a study of human T cells and chemical hapten exposure. TCRdb ran MiXCR on the RACE reads and lists one entry per CDR3 protein. The repertoire includes 65,000 to 95,000 distinct CDR3 sequences, 7% to 9.5% of them detected once, and 1.7% sits in the top ten. Sequenced input: whole blood. These receptors came from a female donor in good health. Some clones in this sample may be carry-over from other donors' samples. The CDR3 runs from the conserved cysteine through the conserved F or W. Fields, in order: D gene, V gene, J gene, clone size, CDR3 DNA, CDR3 protein. The D gene is left open where the match is weak. Clone size appears in some rows only: once, few, many, or a class for an expanded clone.

>NA|TRBV7-2|TRBJ1-5|NA
TGTGCCAGCAGCACGGGGGAGGTGAGCAATCAGCCCCAGCATTTT
CASSTGEVSNQPQHF
>NA|TRBV5-1|TRBJ2-5|many
TGCGCCAGCAGCTTGTGGTCCCGTCAGTCCGACAAAGAGACCCAGTACTTC
CASSLWSRQSDKETQYF
>NA|TRBV29-1|TRBJ2-7|NA
TGCAGCGTTGAAGAACCTACCGGGATTAGTAAGCAGTACTTC
CSVEEPTGISKQYF
>NA|TRBV6-6|TRBJ2-2|many
TGTGCCAGCAGTTACTCGACCGCTGGGCCCGGGGAGCTGTTTTTT
CASSYSTAGPGELFF
>NA|TRBV4-2|TRBJ2-3|once
TGTGCCAGCAGCCAGAGTACGGGGGGCCTACATTTT
CASSQSTGGLHF
>NA|TRBV12-3/TRBV12-4|TRBJ2-3|NA
TGTGCCAGCAGTAGGGGACCGACTAGCACAGATACGCAGTATTTT
CASSRGPTSTDTQYF
>TRBD2|TRBV20-1|TRBJ2-4|few
TGCAGTGCCCCACTAGCGGGGGGGCCCAACATTCAGTACTTC
CSAPLAGGPNIQYF
>TRBD1|TRBV20-1|TRBJ2-3|many
TGCAGTGCAAGACAGGGGTACGATACGCAGTATTTT
CSARQGYDTQYF
>NA|TRBV10-3|TRBJ2-1|few
TGTGCCATCAGTGACGGCAGGGGAGTTGGGGAGCAGTTCTTC
CAISDGRGVGEQFF
>NA|TRBV7-6|TRBJ2-2|many
TGTGCCAGCAGCTTAGCCGATAACACCGGGGAGCTGTTTTTT
CASSLADNTGELFF
>TRBD1|TRBV28|TRBJ2-3|NA
TGTGCCAGCAGTTCAGGGGGTGAGGGGACAGATACGCAGTATTTT
CASSSGGEGTDTQYF
>TRBD1|TRBV18|TRBJ2-7|NA
TGTGCCAGCTCACGCCGGACCACAGGGGATGGGGAGCAGTACTTC
CASSRRTTGDGEQYF
>NA|TRBV12-3/TRBV12-4|TRBJ1-5|NA
TGTGCCAGCAGTTTTGGGGGCGAGGGTGTCCAGCCCCAGCATTTT
CASSFGGEGVQPQHF
>NA|TRBV14|TRBJ2-2|few
TGTGCCAGCAGCCGTACAGCGAACACCGGGGAGCTGTTTTTT
CASSRTANTGELFF
>NA|TRBV9|TRBJ1-3|NA
TGTGCCAGCAGTACCGAACCCGTCTCTGGAAACACCATATATTTT
CASSTEPVSGNTIYF
>NA|TRBV29-1|TRBJ2-1|many
TGCAGCGTTAGCCCCCGGGGCGCTTACAATGAGCAGTTCTTC
CSVSPRGAYNEQFF
>TRBD2|TRBV4-3|TRBJ2-5|few
TGCGCCAGCAGCCAAGATCCGCTAGCGGCCTACGAGACCCAGTACTTC
CASSQDPLAAYETQYF
>NA|TRBV4-1|TRBJ1-6|NA
TGCGCCAGCAGCCAAGATCGGGGGGCAGTAGTCTCACCCCTCCACTTT
CASSQDRGAVVSPLHF
>TRBD1|TRBV20-1|TRBJ2-1|NA
TGCAGTGCTAGCCCCGGGACAGACCCCTCAGATGAGCAGTTCTTC
CSASPGTDPSDEQFF
>NA|TRBV29-1|TRBJ1-1|NA
TGCAGCGTTGAAGTCATCGAGAACACTGAAGCTTTCTTT
CSVEVIENTEAFF
>TRBD1|TRBV25-1|TRBJ1-1|few
TGTGCCAGCCGGGACAGGGGGAGATCCACTGAAGCTTTCTTT
CASRDRGRSTEAFF
>NA|TRBV7-6|TRBJ2-3|many
TGTGCCAGCAGCCTCAGCCGACTATACGATATGGTGAATACGCAGTATTTT
CASSLSRLYDMVNTQYF
>NA|TRBV5-1|TRBJ1-1|many
TGCGCCAGCAGTAATAGGGTTGAAGGCACTGAAGCTTTCTTT
CASSNRVEGTEAFF
>TRBD1|TRBV2|TRBJ2-2|few
TGTGCCAGCAGGGGGACAGGTTGGAACACCGGGGAGCTGTTTTTT
CASRGTGWNTGELFF
>TRBD2|TRBV20-1|TRBJ2-4|NA
TGCAGTGCTATAGGATCCAGCGGGGGGGCGAGGAACATTCAGTACTTC
CSAIGSSGGARNIQYF
>NA|TRBV21-1|TRBJ1-5|few
TGTGCCAGCATCTACCCAGGAGCCGGGACCTTTCACCAGAATGGCAATCAGCCCCAGCATTTT
CASIYPGAGTFHQNGNQPQHF
>TRBD1|TRBV19|TRBJ1-6|few
TGTGCCAGTAGTATAGACACGTCGTACAGGGGGCGGTCACCCCTCCACTTT
CASSIDTSYRGRSPLHF
>TRBD1|TRBV6-6|TRBJ1-2|NA
TGTGCCAGCAGTGACAGGGTCCCCATTAACTATGGCTACACCTTC
CASSDRVPINYGYTF
>NA|TRBV30|TRBJ2-3|few
TGTGCCTGGAAACAGGTTAGCACAGATACGCAGTATTTT
CAWKQVSTDTQYF
>NA|TRBV2|TRBJ1-1|NA
TGTCCCAGCAGGGAGGGGGGGTTTTCTCTTCCTGAAGCTTTCTTT
CPSREGGFSLPEAFF
>NA|TRBV7-8|TRBJ2-5|NA
TGTGCCAGCAGCCCAGGGGCGGCGTTTAATTTTTACGAGACCCAGTACTTC
CASSPGAAFNFYETQYF
>NA|TRBV9|TRBJ1-2|many
TGTGCCAGCAGCGTATCTCCCGGGGCAGGGGATAACTATGGCTACACCTTC
CASSVSPGAGDNYGYTF
>NA|TRBV24-1|TRBJ2-3|NA
TGTGCCACCAGTGAGGGCGACGGGTTTGGCACAGATACGCAGTATTTT
CATSEGDGFGTDTQYF
>NA|TRBV12-3/TRBV12-4|TRBJ2-3|many
TGTGCCAGCAGTCAGAGTGGCAAAAGCACAGATACGCAGTATTTT
CASSQSGKSTDTQYF
>TRBD1|TRBV12-3/TRBV12-4|TRBJ2-5|many
TGTGCCAGCAGTTCACTGACAGGGCGGGCCATCCAGTACTTC
CASSSLTGRAIQYF
>TRBD2|TRBV7-2|TRBJ2-1|NA
TGTGCCAGCAGCTCAACCGGGACTAGCAATGAGCAGTTCTTC
CASSSTGTSNEQFF